This T cell receptor beta chain was captured in a study of metastatic and nonmetastatic thyroid tumors (TCRdb year 2020). Notes on the research overall: Repertoires from peripheral blood and from tumor or nodule tissue samples of malignant and benign thyroid patients were compared. Summary of the overall study and its limitations: In both blood and tumor samples, TCR beta diversity was reported to be significantly higher in malignant tumors than in benign nodules.

Receptor amplification or capture employed PCR. TCRdb shows the sequencer as Illumina HiSeq 4000. The TCR beta-chain CDR3 region of each patient was profiled by high-throughput sequencing. The paper's processing steps were these. CDR3 differences across clinicopathological groups were used to build a classifier for discriminating distant-metastatic papillary thyroid cancer patients. The Shannon index was used to measure repertoire diversity, and the Morisita-Horn index was used to measure how similar tumor and blood repertoires were. TCRdb reworked the public reads: Q25 trimming with fastp, MiXCR clone assembly, productive beta chains retained. The V and J calls were not made by the authors but by TCRdb's processing. The sample includes about 5,800 clones, with 34% observed a single time. The ten largest clones capture more than 25% of the sample. No patient had received any treatment before thyroid surgery. The study retrospectively analysed patient clinical samples collected from the early 2010s to the late 2010s using T-cell receptor beta sequencing.

Worth noting for this clone: Its binding antigen is unknown. Base qualities were left out, and no much larger clone turns up one base away.

The sequencing input was adjacent normal tissue. The clonotype was recovered from a male donor with papillary thyroid cancer or a benign thyroid nodule (not recorded which). Some clones in this sample may be carry-over from other donors' samples.

The CDR3 protein is CSDILPGHKYGYTF. The DNA reads as follows: TGCAGCGATATCTTACCTGGACACAAATATGGCTACACCTTC. The chain joins TRBV29-1 to TRBJ1-2; TRBD1 is possibly the D segment (5 matching bases). Inclusive of the bounding cysteine and phenylalanine, the CDR3 is 14 residues long. CDR3 DNA is the only sequence kept; it has 42 bases, read in frame from the first base. CDR1 is given as SQVTM and CDR2 as ANQGSEA, both from the germline V gene. A distance of 20 bases separates the germline ends of V and J, which lose 7 bases and 5 bases respectively. Extended through the reference TRBV29-1 and TRBJ1-2 proteins, this CDR3 yields the full variable domain: SAVISQKPSRDICQRGTSLTIQCQVDSQVTMMFWYRQQPGQSLTLIATANQGSEATYESGFVIDKFPISRPNLTFSTLTVSNMSPEDSSIYLCSDILPGHKYGYTFGSGTRLTVV.